These 27 T cell receptor beta chains share one sample of origin, sequenced in a study of blood T cells in healthy people across ages. A second about 7 to 11 cycle PCR used barcoded and J-beta primers. TCRdb redid the calling of the 5' RACE reads with MiXCR, one entry per CDR3 protein. Among approximately 690,000 distinct CDR3 sequences listed, roughly 43% were seen once. Sequenced input: blood. The receptors originated from a man older than 75 in good health.

The V call is TRBV7-2, the J call TRBJ2-5; weak D call: TRBD2 (7 bases). V shed 4 bases and J shed 2 bases, with 11 bases lying between them. Germline CDR1 reads SGHTA; CDR2 reads FQGNSA. This CDR3 has 14 amino acids. CDR3: CASSYGGRQETQYF. CDR3 DNA sequence: TGTGCCAGCAGCTACGGGGGGCGTCAAGAGACCCAGTACTTC.

As to this clonotype: Its ends do not fully match the called genes, so a read error is possible. V is TRBV12-3 or TRBV12-4 and J is TRBJ2-5; TRBD2 agrees at 8 bases. The CDR3 is made up of 15 amino acids. This CDR3 is CAISLKGAGGETQYF. Written as DNA, the CDR3 is TGTGCCATCAGTTTGAAAGGGGCGGGAGGAGAGACCCAGTACTTC.

A word on this clonotype: Germline and junction disagree at one end, which may indicate a read error. This rearrangement joins TRBV4-3 to TRBJ1-2; D unclear. CDR3 length: 15 amino acids. CDR1 is LGHNA and CDR2 is YSLEER in the germline V gene. This chain's CDR3 is CASSQSPRPNYGYTF. For the CDR3, the DNA is TGCGCCAGCAGCCAATCCCCCCGGCCCAACTATGGTTACACCTTC.

This clonotype was counted at least ten times. This chain uses TRBV4-2 with TRBJ1-2; TRBD1 is a possible D gene (5 bases). V was pared by 1 base and J by 4 bases, with 16 bases between. Germline V gene data show CDR1 as LGHNA and CDR2 as YNFKEQ. The CDR3 consists of 16 residues. DNA of the CDR3: TGTGCCAGCAGCCAAGTCGCCGAGGGGTCAGGCTATGGCTACACCTTC. It is translated as CASSQVAEGSGYGYTF.

V is TRBV6-2 or TRBV6-3 and J is TRBJ2-1, with 10 bases matching TRBD2. The CDR3 has 17 amino acids. Germline lookup yields CDR1 MNHEY and CDR2 SVGEGT. The J segment lost 0 bases and the V segment lost 2 bases, leaving 4 bases of the junction unmatched. The DNA for the CDR3 is TGTGCCAGCAGTTACCCGAAGCGGGGGGGCTCCTACAATGAGCAGTTCTTC. Translation: CASSYPKRGGSYNEQFF.

V is TRBV10-3 and J is TRBJ2-1; D ambiguous. The ends were cut back, 0 bases at V and 13 bases at J, with 19 bases in the middle. The CDR3 extends over 15 amino acids. The V gene's germline CDR1 is ENHRY and CDR2 SYGVKD. The CDR3, as DNA: TGTGCCATCAGTGAGTCGGCAGGATGGCAAGAGACCCAGTTCTTC. This codes for CAISESAGWQETQFF.

This clonotype was detected a few times. The genes are TRBV12-3 or TRBV12-4 and TRBJ2-3; 8 bases are shared with TRBD2. The CDR3 runs 15 residues. J lost 8 bases, V lost 6 bases, and 13 bases had no gene match. The CDR3 protein is CASSPGRAGVGTQYF. The CDR3 bases are TGTGCCAGCAGCCCGGGACGAGCGGGAGTTGGTACGCAGTATTTT.

V usage is TRBV30 and J usage is TRBJ1-5, with 7 bases that match TRBD1. Germline V gives CDR1 GTSNPN, CDR2 SVGIG (reference sequence). The CDR3 runs 15 residues. Losses at the gene ends were 2 bases for V and 0 bases for J; bases not matched to a gene: 4. CDR3 DNA: TGTGCCTGGAGTTCGGGACAGAATAGCAATCAGCCCCAGCATTTT. Its protein is CAWSSGQNSNQPQHF. Full variable domain (missing parts from reference TRBV30 and TRBJ1-5): SQTIHQWPATLVQPVGSPLSLECTVEGTSNPNLYWYRQAAGRGLQLLFYSVGIGQISSEVPQNLSASRPQDRQFILSSKKLLLSDSGFYLCAWSSGQNSNQPQHFGDGTRLSIL.

For this clonotype: This may stem from a read error, because a much larger clone lies one nucleotide away. The V and J genes are TRBV13 and TRBJ2-7; D not resolved. CDR3 size: 14 residues. Trimming shortened V by 4 bases and J by 3 bases, and 13 bases separated the two germline ends. In germline, CDR1 is PRHDT, CDR2 FYEKMQ (reference sequence). For the CDR3, the DNA is TGTGCCAGCAGCTCTTCAAAGAAGAACTACGAGCAGTACTTC. Protein sequence: CASSSSKKNYEQYF.

This clonotype appeared a few times. The gene calls are TRBV3-1 and TRBJ2-3; D uncertain. The germline V and J ends were trimmed by 0 bases and 8 bases, with 6 bases remaining between them. Germline CDR1 LGHDT, CDR2 YNNKEL (reference sequence). CDR3 length: 12 amino acids. CDR3 DNA: TGTGCCAGCAGCCAAGAGGTATCTACGCAGTATTTT. This encodes CASSQEVSTQYF.

This chain joins TRBV7-2 and TRBJ1-2; D is unclear. Trimming left V 4 bases short and J 3 bases short, with 6 bases between. This CDR3 comprises 12 residues. Germline values: CDR1 SGHTA, CDR2 FQGNSA. The CDR3 sequence: CASSYRDYGYTF. The CDR3 bases are TGTGCCAGCAGCTATCGAGACTATGGCTACACCTTC.

In its sample, this clonotype was seen many times. A much larger clone differs from this one at a single base, so this may be a read error. The V and J genes are TRBV5-6 and TRBJ2-1, with D tentatively TRBD2 (6 bases). The J call is uncertain, as TRBJ2-7 better fits the DNA end. From germline, CDR1 is SGHDT and CDR2 YYEEEE. The CDR3 spans 15 residues. The CDR3 protein is CASSSGQSSYNEQYF. CDR3 DNA: TGTGCCAGCAGTAGCGGTCAGAGCTCCTACAATGAGCAGTACTTC.

J is TRBJ2-7 and V is TRBV20-1; weak D call: TRBD1 (6 bases). The CDR3 spans 13 residues. CDR1 is DFQATT, CDR2 SNEGSKA, per germline (reference sequence). Trimming left V 7 bases short and J 0 bases short, with 13 bases between. The CDR3: CSVQGQTSYEQYF. CDR3 nucleotide sequence: TGCAGTGTCCAAGGACAGACCTCCTACGAGCAGTACTTC.

As regards this clonotype: One end of the junction does not line up with germline, which may come from a read error. The rearrangement uses TRBV4-2 and TRBJ2-7, with D tentatively TRBD1 or TRBD2 (6 bases each). Germline assignment: CDR1 LGHNA and CDR2 YNFKEQ. The CDR3 is made up of 16 amino acids. The CDR3: CASSLAGSGAYNEQNF. CDR3 sequence (DNA): TGTGCCAGCAGCCTCGCGGGATCGGGGGCCTACAATGAGCAGAACTTC.

The rearrangement links TRBV24-1 to TRBJ2-5, with 12 bases aligning to TRBD2. Trimming cost V 2 bases and J 11 bases; bases outside gene matches: 11. Germline CDR1 is KGHDR and CDR2 is SFDVKD. The CDR3 consists of 16 residues. CDR3 protein: CATSDSGTSGQNEQYF. DNA of the CDR3: TGTGCCACCAGTGATTCGGGGACTAGCGGGCAAAATGAGCAGTACTTC.

This clonotype was recorded once. The V gene is TRBV11-2, the J gene TRBJ2-7; the D gene is possibly TRBD2 (6 bases). The CDR3 is 12 amino acids. Deletions cut 7 bases from V and 3 bases from J, with 10 bases between. Germline CDR1 and CDR2: SGHAT and FQNNGV. Here the CDR3 DNA reads TGTGCCAGCACCACCGGGAGCTACGAGCAGTACTTC. It translates to CASTTGSYEQYF.

The J gene is TRBJ1-1, the V gene TRBV6-6, with a weak D call TRBD1 (5 bases). V lost 4 bases, J lost 7 bases, and 16 bases lay in between. CDR3 length: 14 residues. Germline V gene sequence: CDR1 MNHNY, CDR2 SVGAGI (reference sequence). The CDR3 spells CASSFPGGVDEAFF. The CDR3 DNA follows: TGTGCCAGCAGTTTCCCCGGGGGGGTCGATGAAGCTTTCTTT.

The rearrangement joins TRBV4-3 to TRBJ1-1; D is perhaps TRBD1 (6 bases). Germline V CDR1 and CDR2: LGHNA, YSLEER. The CDR3 has 15 residues. The V end was cut by 1 base, the J end by 2 bases, with 11 bases between. This CDR3 reads CASSQARGANTEAFF. The CDR3 DNA reads TGCGCCAGCAGCCAAGCAAGGGGGGCAAACACTGAAGCTTTCTTT.

A word on this clonotype: A much larger clone differs from this one at a single base, so this may be a read error. This chain connects TRBV11-2 to TRBJ2-7; a possible D gene is TRBD2 (6 bases). The CDR3 runs 14 residues. Per the germline V gene, CDR1 is SGHAT and CDR2 is FQNNGV. Deletions cut 11 bases from V and 2 bases from J, with 19 bases between. The CDR3 loop is CAGTPGTPPYEQYF. CDR3 DNA: TGTGCCGGCACCCCCGGGACTCCCCCCTACGAGCAGTACTTC.

This clonotype was seen a handful of times. The chain recombines TRBV12-3 or TRBV12-4 with TRBJ1-6; D is ambiguous. The V end was cut by 3 bases, the J end by 3 bases, with 3 bases between. The CDR3 runs to 13 residues. CDR3 protein: CASSFNYNSPLHF. CDR3 nucleotide sequence: TGTGCCAGCAGTTTCAACTATAATTCACCCCTCCACTTT.

On this clonotype: Its ends do not fully match the called genes, so a read error is possible. The genes are TRBV5-6 and TRBJ2-3; 8 bases align to TRBD1. Germline V gene data show CDR1 as SGHDT and CDR2 as YYEEEE. The CDR3 runs 15 residues. The CDR3 loop is CACSIPGQDTDTQYF. The CDR3 nucleotides read TGTGCCTGCAGCATTCCGGGACAGGACACAGATACGCAGTATTTT.

On this clonotype: Just one base apart from a much larger clone, this may be a read error. The genes are TRBV27 and TRBJ2-3; D may be TRBD1 (6 bases). The CDR3 length is 12 residues. Germline CDR1 reads MNHEY; CDR2 reads SMNVEV (reference sequence). CDR3 residues: CASSRRTDTRYF. CDR3 bases: TGTGCCAGCAGTAGAAGGACAGATACGCGGTATTTT.

The chain joins TRBV12-3 or TRBV12-4 to TRBJ1-2; no clear D. The ends were cut back, 8 bases at V and 4 bases at J, with 26 bases in the middle. This CDR3 region has 17 residues. CDR3 in DNA: TGTGCCAGCCGTGATTCTCCAAAGAGGCTGGGGAGCTATGGCTACACCTTC. The encoded protein is CASRDSPKRLGSYGYTF.

The chain links TRBV19 to TRBJ1-2; 8 nucleotides match TRBD1. CDR3 length: 15 residues. The germline gives CDR1 LNHDA, CDR2 SQIVND (reference sequence). V shed 5 bases, J shed 8 bases, and the junction held 13 bases outside the gene matches. The CDR3 region has the DNA TGTGCCAGTAGTGCTCCAGGGGGCCCAGCGAAGGGCTACACCTTC. It encodes CASSAPGGPAKGYTF.

V is TRBV11-2 and J is TRBJ2-1, with D hard to call. Trimming shortened V by 5 bases and J by 8 bases, and 10 bases separated the two germline ends. Germline values: CDR1 SGHAT, CDR2 FQNNGV. CDR3 length: 12 amino acids. The CDR3 protein is CASSLTRDEQFF. In DNA form, the CDR3 reads TGTGCCAGCAGCCTTACACGAGATGAGCAGTTCTTC.

The V gene is TRBV5-1, the J gene TRBJ2-5; 8 nucleotides agree with TRBD2. V trimming: 3 bases; J trimming: 3 bases; junction bases outside the gene matches: 4. Germline assignment: CDR1 SGHRS and CDR2 YFSETQ. The CDR3 loop spans 14 amino acids. In nucleotides, the CDR3 is TGCGCCAGCAGCTCTCAGCGGGGGAAAGAGACCCAGTACTTC. Protein: CASSSQRGKETQYF.

This clonotype has just a few counts. The chain employs TRBV3-1 and TRBJ2-3; D uncertain. Germline CDR1 is LGHDT and CDR2 is YNNKEL (reference sequence). Trimming took 2 bases from V and 5 from J, leaving 8 bases between them. The CDR3 sequence is 13 residues long. The CDR3 DNA reads TGTGCCAGCAGCCAACGCAACCGAGATACGCAGTATTTT. Protein: CASSQRNRDTQYF.